This TCR beta chain was sequenced for a study of Ad26.COV2.S vaccination and SARS-CoV-2 variants. Regarding the study as a whole: Reportedly, spike-specific CD8+ and CD4+ T cell responses achieved substantial breadth once vaccination had taken place.

The CDR3 loop spans 13 amino acids. The germline CDR1 and CDR2 sequences are SSHAT and FNYEAQ (reference sequence). V shed 5 bases and J shed 5 bases, with 7 bases lying between them. About this clone: Antigen specificity is unknown.

Treatment: 15 to 20 received Ad26.COV2.S at low or high dose, single or two shots; about 5 received placebo; per-sample allocation not given. Sampling took place 63 days after the first vaccine or placebo injection. An 18-55-year-old adult in Boston served as donor. Wuhan-strain spike was delivered by a replication-incompetent Ad26 vector. Some clones are missing from TCRdb's copy, which holds only in-frame ones; the method was immunoSEQ multiplex PCR. The sample consists of about 430,000 clones, around 90% of them appearing once. The sequence was collected from a person aged 18-60 years who received the Ad26.COV2.S COVID-19 vaccine or a placebo. The specimen comprised peripheral blood, sampled in a trial of Ad26.COV2.S vaccine versus placebo. The V gene is TRBV7-7, the J gene TRBJ1-6, with D possibly being TRBD1 (5 bases). The CDR3 protein is CASSLDNNSPLHF. The CDR3 nucleotides are TGTGCCAGCAGCCTGGACAATAATTCACCCCTCCACTTT.